This T cell receptor (beta chain) derives from a study of technical replicates of blood from several donors. This CDR3 region has 15 residues. V was clipped by 2 bases and J by 8 bases, with 18 bases between them. Germline assignment: CDR1 SGHDN and CDR2 FVKESK. The table came from immunoSEQ multiplex PCR; TCRdb's copy has only in-frame clones and leaves some out. The sample has 50,000 to 80,000 clones; about 88% are singletons. This clone was detected many times. The chain employs TRBV14 and TRBJ1-2; D possibly corresponds to TRBD1 (5 bases). The material sequenced was PBMCs. This TCR was sampled from a human donor in good health. Some clones in this sample may be carry-over from other donors' samples. The CDR3 nucleotides are TGTGCCAGCAGCCAAAGGGGTACGAGCATCCAAGGCTACACCTTC. Translating gives CASSQRGTSIQGYTF. The complete variable domain, with remaining parts taken from reference TRBV14 and TRBJ1-2, reads EAGVTQFPSHSVIEKGQTVTLRCDPISGHDNLYWYRRVMGKEIKFLLHFVKESKQDESGMPNNRFLAERTGGTYSTLKVQPAELEDSGVYFCASSQRGTSIQGYTFGSGTRLTVV.